These T cell receptor beta chains were read from a single sample in a study of T cell responses to AZD1222 COVID-19 vaccine. Produced via immunoSEQ multiplex PCR; TCRdb's table is partial and in-frame only. This sample carries approximately 110,000 clones, 75% to 90% of them seen once, and the ten largest clones take 4.4%. The starting material was peripheral blood, obtained 28 days after the second AZD1222 dose. The receptors come from an adult who received the AZD1222 COVID-19 vaccine. CDR3s include the opening cysteine and the closing phenylalanine or tryptophan. Fields, in order: V gene, D gene, J gene, clone size, CDR3 DNA, CDR3 protein. A D gene is named only where the DNA matches it firmly. Where a row states a size, it is once, few, many or the class of an expanded clone; other rows omit it.

TRBV4-2,.,TRBJ2-2,.,TGTGCCAGCAGCCCACAGCTTGGAAACCGAATCCCCGGGGAGCTGTTTTTT,CASSPQLGNRIPGELFF
TRBV9,.,TRBJ1-3,.,TGTGCCAGCAGCGTAGGAGGCACCTCTGGAAACACCATATATTTT,CASSVGGTSGNTIYF
TRBV7-9,.,TRBJ1-1,.,TGTGCCAGCATCCGTGGGACTGAAGCTTTCTTT,CASIRGTEAFF
TRBV2,.,TRBJ2-5,.,TGTGCCAGCAGTGACCGGGGGGCCACCCCCGGGACCCAGTACTTC,CASSDRGATPGTQYF
TRBV30,TRBD1,TRBJ1-1,.,TGTGCCTGCTCCGCGGGACAGGGGCTCACTGAAGCTTTCTTT,CACSAGQGLTEAFF
TRBV10-3,.,TRBJ1-1,.,TGTGCCATAAGCAGGGATATGAACACTGAAGCTTTCTTT,CAISRDMNTEAFF
TRBV6-5,.,TRBJ1-5,.,TGTGCCGCAGCTCCGGGGCTCAATCAGCCCCAGCATTTT,CAAAPGLNQPQHF
TRBV7-8,.,TRBJ2-3,.,TGTGCCAGCAGCCCAGGGCCCGGTACGCAGTATTTT,CASSPGPGTQYF
TRBV4-2,TRBD2,TRBJ2-3,.,TGTGCCAGCAGCCAGCAGGGCCAGCGGGGGATGGATACGCAGTATTTT,CASSQQGQRGMDTQYF
TRBV2,TRBD1,TRBJ1-2,few,TGTGCCAGCAGTATTCAGGGGGGGAACTATGGCTACACCTTC,CASSIQGGNYGYTF
TRBV15,.,TRBJ1-5,.,TGTGCCACCAGCGGCCGGGACACTACCAGGCCCCAGCATTTT,CATSGRDTTRPQHF
TRBV19,TRBD1,TRBJ2-2,.,TGTGCCAGTATTACGACAGGGGGCAACACCGGGGAGCTGTTTTTT,CASITTGGNTGELFF
TRBV19,.,TRBJ1-1,.,TGTGCCAGTAGGGTTGACTGGGGCACTGAAGCTTTCTTT,CASRVDWGTEAFF
TRBV28,.,TRBJ2-7,once,TGTGCCAGCAGCCCGGTAGGGTTCAGTCTGGACGAGCAGTACTTC,CASSPVGFSLDEQYF
TRBV11-2,.,TRBJ1-2,.,TGTGCCAGCAGCTCCCAAGTGGGTAGGGGCTTCCAGTATGGCTACACCTTC,CASSSQVGRGFQYGYTF
TRBV28,.,TRBJ1-1,.,TGTGCCAGCACCTCAACGGGGGACGGACCGAGGCTCTTT,CASTSTGDGPRLF
TRBV18,.,TRBJ1-3,.,TGTGCCAGCTCACCCAAGGGACTCTCTGGAAACACCATATATTTT,CASSPKGLSGNTIYF
TRBV7-2,.,TRBJ2-3,once,TGTGCCAGCAGCTTAGGGGTTGAGGTACGGCGCAATACGCAGTATTTT,CASSLGVEVRRNTQYF
TRBV10-3,.,TRBJ2-5,.,TGTGCCATCAGTGAGTCGACGGGGGAGATTAGGACCCAGTACTTC,CAISESTGEIRTQYF
TRBV7-8,.,TRBJ1-1,few,TGTGCCAGCAGCTTGGCCGGGACGGCGAATGAAGCTTTCTTT,CASSLAGTANEAFF
TRBV5-4,.,TRBJ2-7,.,TGTGCCAGTCAGCCGAGGGGCTCCTACGAGCAGTACTTC,CASQPRGSYEQYF
TRBV5-1,TRBD2,TRBJ2-1,.,TGCGCCAGCAGCCCATATAGCGGGGGGGACAATGAGCAGTTCTTC,CASSPYSGGDNEQFF
TRBV6-5,.,TRBJ1-3,.,TGTGCCAGCAGATATTTGGGGCAGTACACCATATATTTT,CASRYLGQYTIYF
TRBV10-3,TRBD1,TRBJ1-6,.,TGTGCCATCAGCCCGGGACAGTATAATTCACCCCTCCACTTT,CAISPGQYNSPLHF
TRBV28,.,TRBJ1-2,.,TGTGCCAGCAGTTTACCAGATAGCTATAACTATGGCTACACCTTC,CASSLPDSYNYGYTF
TRBV5-1,TRBD1,TRBJ2-5,.,TGCGCCAGCGCACAACAGGGGGCCGAGGAGACCCAGTACTTC,CASAQQGAEETQYF
TRBV7-2,.,TRBJ1-3,.,TGTGCCAGCAGCCCGGGGTGGACTGGAAACACCATATATTTT,CASSPGWTGNTIYF
TRBV19,.,TRBJ1-5,.,TGTGCCAGTAGTATAGTAGGGGAAGGTCAGCCCCAGCATTTT,CASSIVGEGQPQHF
TRBV5-4,TRBD2,TRBJ2-3,.,TGTGCCAGCAGCTTGGCTGGGCGGGGGACCGGCACAGATACGCAGTATTTT,CASSLAGRGTGTDTQYF
TRBV11-3,TRBD1,TRBJ2-7,.,TGTGCCAGCAGCGCCCGGACAGGGGGCCCCTACGAGCAGTACTTC,CASSARTGGPYEQYF
TRBV18,.,TRBJ2-1,.,TGTGCCAGCTCACCAGTCCTAAACTACAATGAGCAGTTCTTC,CASSPVLNYNEQFF
TRBV29-1,.,TRBJ1-6,.,TGCAGCGCCGCCATGCACAAGGAAGGTACCGCCGGACTCAAATATTCACCCCTCCACTTT,CSAAMHKEGTAGLKYSPLHF
TRBV6-5,TRBD1,TRBJ2-4,.,TGTGCCAGCAGCTCCACAGGGGCGGCCAAAAACATTCAGTACTTC,CASSSTGAAKNIQYF
TRBV15,.,TRBJ2-5,once,TGTGCCACCAGCAGAGATGTTACAGAGACCCAGTACTTC,CATSRDVTETQYF
TRBV5-1,TRBD1,TRBJ1-6,.,TGCGCCAGCAGCCCCAATGGGGGACAGAAAAATTCACCCCTCCACTTT,CASSPNGGQKNSPLHF
TRBV19,.,TRBJ2-7,.,TGTGCCAGTAGCACGGACCCGGCTCTGGGGGAGCAGTACTTC,CASSTDPALGEQYF
TRBV5-6,TRBD2,TRBJ2-5,.,TGTGCCAGCAGCTTGGCCGCATTACAGGGACTAGCGGCCTTTTCCCAGTACTTC,CASSLAALQGLAAFSQYF
TRBV28,TRBD1,TRBJ2-7,.,TGTGCCAGCAGCCTGCCAGGACAGGGAGACTATAGCTTC,CASSLPGQGDYSF